This T cell receptor (beta chain) is drawn from a study of OX40 agonist ivuxolimab in advanced cancers. The CDR3 is made up of 18 amino acids. The assay was immunoSEQ multiplex PCR, and TCRdb's table has in-frame clones only and misses some. The repertoire holds fewer than 45,000 clones, approximately 90% seen once, with roughly 40% in the top ten. Study outcomes and limitations: There were, on average, more expanded clones in CD8+ T cells than in CD4+.

Worth noting for this clone: Its antigen remains unknown.

The specimen comprised CD4+ or CD8+ T cells sorted from blood, sampled in a trial of the OX40 agonist ivuxolimab. V gene TRBV21-1 combines with J gene TRBJ2-7; the table's TRBD1 call for D was not verified on the DNA. TRBV21-1 is recorded as a pseudogene. This TCR was sampled from an adult with an advanced solid tumor such as melanoma, head and neck, liver or kidney cancer. The CDR3 nucleotides are TGTGCCAGCAGCACCCTAGATCCTCCGGGACAGGGAATTAACGAGCAGTACTTC. This codes for CASSTLDPPGQGINEQYF.